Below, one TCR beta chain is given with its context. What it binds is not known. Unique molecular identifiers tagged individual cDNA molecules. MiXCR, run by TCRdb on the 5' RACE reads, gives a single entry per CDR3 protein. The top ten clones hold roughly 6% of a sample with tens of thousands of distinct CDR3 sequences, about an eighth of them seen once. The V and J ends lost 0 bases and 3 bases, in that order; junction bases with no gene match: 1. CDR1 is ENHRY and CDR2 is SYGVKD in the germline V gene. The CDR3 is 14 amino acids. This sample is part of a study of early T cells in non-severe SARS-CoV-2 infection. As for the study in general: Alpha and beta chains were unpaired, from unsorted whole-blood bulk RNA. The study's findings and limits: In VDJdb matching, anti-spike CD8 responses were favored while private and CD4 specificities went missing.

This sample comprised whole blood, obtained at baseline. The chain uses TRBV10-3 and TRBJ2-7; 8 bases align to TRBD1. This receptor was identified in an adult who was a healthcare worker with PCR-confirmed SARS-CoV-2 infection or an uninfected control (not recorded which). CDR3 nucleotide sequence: TGTGCCATCAGTGAGTCGGGACAGGACTACGAGCAGTACTTC. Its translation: CAISESGQDYEQYF.